This TCR beta chain was observed in a study of naive and memory T cell subsets. Study-wide results and caveats: Over 85% of naive TCR sequences appeared only once, unlike memory subsets. Findings for naive and memory subsets could not be checked against ground truth. From naive to CM, EM and EMRA, diversity decreased and Gini increased.

From germline, CDR1 is MNHEY and CDR2 SVGAGI. The CDR3 is 15 residues long. V lost 5 bases, J lost 4 bases, and 12 bases lay in between. Two oligonucleotides, mixed equimolar, formed the beta constant-region primer covering TRBC1 and TRBC2. Four rounds of PCR amplified the ligated cDNA using nested alpha and beta constant-region primers plus SP2. The cDNA 3' end received a ligated single-stranded oligonucleotide carrying the SP2 primer and a 12-nucleotide UMI. TCRdb analysed the UMI-ligation and nested PCR reads with MiXCR anew, one entry per CDR3 protein. The table has 95,000 to 150,000 distinct CDR3 sequences, around 35% seen once. About this clonotype: The target antigen is unknown.

Source material: central memory CD4+ T cells from blood. This sequence was found in a human donor in good health. This sequence joins TRBV6-5 and TRBJ2-6, with D tentatively TRBD2 (6 bases). CDR3 DNA sequence: TGTGCCAGCAGTCCCCAGGGACTCGGGGCCAACGTCCTGACTTTC. This encodes CASSPQGLGANVLTF.